This T cell receptor (beta chain) was captured by sequencing in a study of blood T cell repertoires in COVID-19. Original processing methods: Amplifying reference gene primers gave estimates of nucleated cell counts. This table comes from immunoSEQ multiplex PCR, and its TCRdb copy is limited to in-frame clones, with some not included. That table supplies the V and J calls and clone size; D and trimming were determined from the DNA. The sample has 210,000 or so clones, nearly 90% seen once. In germline, CDR1 is SGHTA, CDR2 FQGNSA. Trimming removed 1 base from V and 0 bases from J, with 12 bases in between. This CDR3 is built from 16 residues.

This TCR derives from a woman younger than 35 who had recovered from COVID-19. The J gene is TRBJ1-2, the V gene TRBV7-2; D gene uncertain. The sample was peripheral blood. The CDR3: CASSLDGWASNYGYTF. The CDR3 coding sequence is TGTGCCAGCAGCTTAGACGGTTGGGCATCTAACTATGGCTACACCTTC.